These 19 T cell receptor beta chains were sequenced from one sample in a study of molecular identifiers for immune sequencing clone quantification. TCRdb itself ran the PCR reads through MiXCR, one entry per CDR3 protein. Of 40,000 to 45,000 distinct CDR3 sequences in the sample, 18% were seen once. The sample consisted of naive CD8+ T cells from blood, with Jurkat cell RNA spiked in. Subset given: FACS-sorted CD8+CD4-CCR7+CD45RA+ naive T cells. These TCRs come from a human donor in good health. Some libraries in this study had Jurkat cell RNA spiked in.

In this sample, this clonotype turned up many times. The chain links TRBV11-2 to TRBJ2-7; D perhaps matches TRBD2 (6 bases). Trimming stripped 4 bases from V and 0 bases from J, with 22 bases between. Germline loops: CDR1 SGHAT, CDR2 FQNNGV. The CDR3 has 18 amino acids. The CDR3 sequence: CASSSPARGNESSYEQYF. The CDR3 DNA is TGTGCCAGCAGCTCTCCCGCTCGCGGGAACGAGAGCTCCTACGAGCAGTACTTC.

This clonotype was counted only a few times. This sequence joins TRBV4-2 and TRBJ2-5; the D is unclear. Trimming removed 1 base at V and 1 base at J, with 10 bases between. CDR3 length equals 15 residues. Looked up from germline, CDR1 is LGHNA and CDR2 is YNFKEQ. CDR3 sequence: CASSQARSTQETQYF. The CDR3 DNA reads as TGTGCCAGCAGCCAAGCACGCTCCACCCAAGAGACCCAGTACTTC.

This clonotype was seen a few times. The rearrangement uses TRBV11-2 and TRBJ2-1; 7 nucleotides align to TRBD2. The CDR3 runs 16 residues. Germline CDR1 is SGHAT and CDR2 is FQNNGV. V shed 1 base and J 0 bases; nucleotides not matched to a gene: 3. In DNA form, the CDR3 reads TGTGCCAGCAGCTTAGCGGGCGGGAGCTCCTACAATGAGCAGTTCTTC. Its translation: CASSLAGGSSYNEQFF.

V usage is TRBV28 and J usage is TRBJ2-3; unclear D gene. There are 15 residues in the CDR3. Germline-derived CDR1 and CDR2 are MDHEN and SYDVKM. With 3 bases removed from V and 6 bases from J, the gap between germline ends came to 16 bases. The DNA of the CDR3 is TGTGCCAGCAGTTTTCTCTCTGGGGAAGCGGATACGCAGTATTTT. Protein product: CASSFLSGEADTQYF. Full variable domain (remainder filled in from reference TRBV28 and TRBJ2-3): DVKVTQSSRYLVKRTGEKVFLECVQDMDHENMFWYRQDPGLGLRLIYFSYDVKMKEKGDIPEGYSVSREKKERFSLILESASTNQTSMYLCASSFLSGEADTQYFGPGTRLTVL.

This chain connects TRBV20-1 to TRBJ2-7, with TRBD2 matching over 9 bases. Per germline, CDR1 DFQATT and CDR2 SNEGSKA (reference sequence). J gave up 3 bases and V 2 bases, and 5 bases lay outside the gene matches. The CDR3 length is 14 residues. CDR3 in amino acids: CSARNSGSFYEQYF. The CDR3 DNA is TGCAGTGCTAGAAATAGCGGGAGTTTCTACGAGCAGTACTTC.

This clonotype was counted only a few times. Here the CDR3 DNA reads TGTGCCAGCAGCCCAGGGTCTTCCTACAATGAGCAGTTCTTC. Amino acids: CASSPGSSYNEQFF. The chain couples TRBV7-9 to TRBJ2-1; D may be TRBD1 (5 bases). Germline-derived CDR1 and CDR2 are SEHNR and FQNEAQ (reference sequence). The CDR3 has 14 residues. V dropped 5 bases and J dropped 1 base, with 9 bases sitting between them.

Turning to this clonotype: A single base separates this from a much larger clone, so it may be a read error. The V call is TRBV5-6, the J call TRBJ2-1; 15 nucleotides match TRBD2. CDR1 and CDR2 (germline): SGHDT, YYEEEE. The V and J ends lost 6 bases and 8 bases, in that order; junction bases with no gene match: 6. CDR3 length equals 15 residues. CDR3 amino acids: CASNSGLAGGHEQFF. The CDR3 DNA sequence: TGTGCCAGCAACTCCGGACTAGCGGGAGGGCATGAGCAGTTCTTC. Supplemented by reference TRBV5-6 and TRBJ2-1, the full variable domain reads DAGVTQSPTHLIKTRGQQVTLRCSPKSGHDTVSWYQQALGQGPQFIFQYYEEEERQRGNFPDRFSGHQFPNYSSELNVNALLLGDSALYLCASNSGLAGGHEQFFGPGTRLTVL.

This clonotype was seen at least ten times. The CDR3: CASSSRGDREETQYF. The CDR3 DNA reads as TGTGCCAGCAGTTCCCGTGGGGACAGGGAAGAGACCCAGTACTTC. The chain links TRBV28 to TRBJ2-5; TRBD1 aligns across 9 bases. Germline CDR1 is MDHEN and CDR2 is SYDVKM. CDR3 size: 15 residues. V lost 4 bases to trimming and J lost 3 bases; unmatched junction nucleotides: 6.

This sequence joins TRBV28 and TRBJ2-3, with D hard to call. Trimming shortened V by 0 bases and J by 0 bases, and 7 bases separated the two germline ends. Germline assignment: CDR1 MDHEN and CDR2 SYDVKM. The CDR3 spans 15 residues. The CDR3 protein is CASSLWVPSTDTQYF. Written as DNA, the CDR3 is TGTGCCAGCAGTTTATGGGTACCTAGCACAGATACGCAGTATTTT.

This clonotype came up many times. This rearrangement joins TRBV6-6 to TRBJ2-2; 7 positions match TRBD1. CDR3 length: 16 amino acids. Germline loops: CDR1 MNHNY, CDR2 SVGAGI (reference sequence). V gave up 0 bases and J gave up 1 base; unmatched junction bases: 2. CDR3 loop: CASSYSTGKNTGELFF. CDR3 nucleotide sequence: TGTGCCAGCAGTTACTCGACAGGGAAGAACACCGGGGAGCTGTTTTTT.

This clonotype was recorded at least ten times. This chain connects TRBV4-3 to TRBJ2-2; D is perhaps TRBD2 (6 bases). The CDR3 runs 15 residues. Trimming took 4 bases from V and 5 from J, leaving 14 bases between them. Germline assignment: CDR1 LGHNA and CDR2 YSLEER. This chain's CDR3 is CASSPTRSGTGELFF. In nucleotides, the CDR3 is TGCGCCAGCAGCCCGACTAGATCGGGGACCGGGGAGCTGTTTTTT.

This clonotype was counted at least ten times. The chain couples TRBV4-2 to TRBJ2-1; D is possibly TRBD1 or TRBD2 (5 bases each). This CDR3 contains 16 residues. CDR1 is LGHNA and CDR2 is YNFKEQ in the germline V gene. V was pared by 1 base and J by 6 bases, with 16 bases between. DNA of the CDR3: TGTGCCAGCAGCCAAGGGGGCCTAGCCCACCCCAATGAGCAGTTCTTC. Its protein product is CASSQGGLAHPNEQFF.

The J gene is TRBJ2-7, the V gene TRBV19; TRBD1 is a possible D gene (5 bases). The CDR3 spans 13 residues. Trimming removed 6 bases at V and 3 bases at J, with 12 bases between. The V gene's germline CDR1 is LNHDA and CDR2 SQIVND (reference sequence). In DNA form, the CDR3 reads TGTGCCAGTAGCGCGACAGCTCTCTACGAGCAGTACTTC. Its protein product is CASSATALYEQYF.

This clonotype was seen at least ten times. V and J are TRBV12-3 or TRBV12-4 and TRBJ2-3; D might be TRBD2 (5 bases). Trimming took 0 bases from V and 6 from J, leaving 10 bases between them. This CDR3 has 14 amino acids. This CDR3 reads CASSLAGVGDTQYF. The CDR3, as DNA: TGTGCCAGCAGTTTAGCGGGAGTAGGGGATACGCAGTATTTT.

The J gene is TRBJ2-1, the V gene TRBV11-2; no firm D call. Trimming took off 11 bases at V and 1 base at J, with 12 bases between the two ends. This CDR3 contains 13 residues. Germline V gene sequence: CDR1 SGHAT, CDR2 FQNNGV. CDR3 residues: CAGSMLSYNEQFF. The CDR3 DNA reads TGTGCCGGCTCAATGTTATCCTACAATGAGCAGTTCTTC.

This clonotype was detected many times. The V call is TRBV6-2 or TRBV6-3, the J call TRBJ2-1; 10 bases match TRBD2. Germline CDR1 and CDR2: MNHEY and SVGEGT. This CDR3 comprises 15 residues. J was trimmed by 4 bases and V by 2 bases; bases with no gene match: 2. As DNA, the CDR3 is TGTGCCAGCAGTTACCTTAGCGGGAGGTACAATGAGCAGTTCTTC. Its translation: CASSYLSGRYNEQFF.

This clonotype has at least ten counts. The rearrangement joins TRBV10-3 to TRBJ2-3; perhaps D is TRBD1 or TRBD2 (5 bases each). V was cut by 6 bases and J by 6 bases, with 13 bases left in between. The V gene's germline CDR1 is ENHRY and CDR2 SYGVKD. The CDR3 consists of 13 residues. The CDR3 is CAISRDLSDTQYF. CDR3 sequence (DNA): TGTGCCATCAGCCGGGACCTCTCGGATACGCAGTATTTT.

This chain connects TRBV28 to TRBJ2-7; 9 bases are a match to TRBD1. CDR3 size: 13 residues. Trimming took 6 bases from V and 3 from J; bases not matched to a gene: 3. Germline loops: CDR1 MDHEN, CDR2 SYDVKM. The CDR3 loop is CASRDRGSYEQYF. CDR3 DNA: TGTGCCAGCAGAGACAGGGGGAGCTACGAGCAGTACTTC.

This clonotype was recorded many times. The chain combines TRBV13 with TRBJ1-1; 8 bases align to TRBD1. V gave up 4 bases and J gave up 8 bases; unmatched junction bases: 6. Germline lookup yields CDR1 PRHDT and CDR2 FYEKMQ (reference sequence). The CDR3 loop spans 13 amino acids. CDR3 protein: CASSSLQGAEAFF. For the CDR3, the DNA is TGTGCCAGCAGCTCCCTCCAGGGGGCCGAAGCTTTCTTT.